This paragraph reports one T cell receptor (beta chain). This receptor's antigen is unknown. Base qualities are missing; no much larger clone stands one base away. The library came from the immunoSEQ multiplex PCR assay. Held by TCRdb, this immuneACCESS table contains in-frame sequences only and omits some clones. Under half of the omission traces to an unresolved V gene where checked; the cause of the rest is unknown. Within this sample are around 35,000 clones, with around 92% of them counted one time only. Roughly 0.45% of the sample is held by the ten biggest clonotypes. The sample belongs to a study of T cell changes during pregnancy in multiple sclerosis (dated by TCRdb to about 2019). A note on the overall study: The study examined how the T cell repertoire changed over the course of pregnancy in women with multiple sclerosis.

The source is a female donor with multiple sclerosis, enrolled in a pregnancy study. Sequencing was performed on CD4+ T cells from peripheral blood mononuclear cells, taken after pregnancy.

The CDR3 region has the sequence CASSEQGLNQPQHF. Read as DNA, the sequence is TGTGCCAGCAGTGAACAGGGCCTCAATCAGCCCCAGCATTTT. The rearranged chain carries TRBV6-1 and TRBJ1-5; TRBD1 is possibly the D segment (5 matching bases). V loses 2 bases of germline sequence and J loses 3 bases, and the interval between the two ends is 8 bases. Counted from cysteine to phenylalanine, this CDR3 has 14 amino acids. CDR3 DNA is the only sequence kept; it has 42 bases, read in frame from the first base. CDR1 and CDR2 are read off the germline V gene as MNHNS and SASEGT.